This T cell receptor beta chain was sequenced for a study of blood T cells in healthy people across ages. General observations from the study: Reliance upon unsorted PBMCs precluded definitive naive versus antigen-experienced comparison. The long-lived group displayed more naive CD4+ cells, plus higher diversity, than the aged donors did.

Regarding this clonotype: Its antigen is currently unknown.

The CDR3 is 13 amino acids. Per germline, CDR1 MNHEY and CDR2 SVGAGI. The V and J ends lost 6 bases and 3 bases respectively, with 12 bases between them. A second 7 to 11 cycle PCR used barcoded and J-beta primers. One entry per CDR3 protein results from TCRdb running MiXCR on the 5' RACE reads. The table has roughly 1,100,000 distinct CDR3 sequences, 20% to 25% seen once. The data also belong to a second study, concerning T cells of mothers and their children. That report adds: Primer M1S, used in the second PCR, introduced sample barcodes and 2-4 random nucleotides. Across the analysis, no persistent microchimeric T cell clones were detected.

The receptor comes from a girl aged 2-10 years in good health. The sequenced sample consisted of blood. The chain uses TRBV6-5 and TRBJ2-7, with D perhaps TRBD1 (6 bases). CDR3 DNA sequence: TGTGCCAGCAGGTTAGGACAGTTCTACGAGCAGTACTTC. This sequence encodes CASRLGQFYEQYF.